This TCR beta chain comes out of a study of a mutant IDH1 vaccine in newly diagnosed glioma. Remarks on this clone: The antigen is unknown.

CDR1 is MNHNY, CDR2 SVGAGI, per germline (reference sequence). The CDR3 is 14 amino acids. V was cut by 1 base and J by 3 bases, with 10 bases left in between. The time point here: week 11, during vaccination. Vaccinated patients received 300 ug of mutant IDH1 20-mer peptide per dose, with topical imiquimod. The table came from immunoSEQ multiplex PCR; TCRdb's copy has only in-frame clones and leaves some out. The table has under 65,000 clones, about four fifths seen once; the top ten hold 5.9%. V usage is TRBV6-6 and J usage is TRBJ2-7, with D unclear. The sequence came from a man in his fifties with glioma. This specimen was PBMCs, taken from a glioma patient whose treatment included an IDH1 peptide vaccine. The CDR3 protein is CASSYYTRSYEQYF. In nucleotides, the CDR3 is TGTGCCAGCAGTTACTACACCAGGAGCTACGAGCAGTACTTC.